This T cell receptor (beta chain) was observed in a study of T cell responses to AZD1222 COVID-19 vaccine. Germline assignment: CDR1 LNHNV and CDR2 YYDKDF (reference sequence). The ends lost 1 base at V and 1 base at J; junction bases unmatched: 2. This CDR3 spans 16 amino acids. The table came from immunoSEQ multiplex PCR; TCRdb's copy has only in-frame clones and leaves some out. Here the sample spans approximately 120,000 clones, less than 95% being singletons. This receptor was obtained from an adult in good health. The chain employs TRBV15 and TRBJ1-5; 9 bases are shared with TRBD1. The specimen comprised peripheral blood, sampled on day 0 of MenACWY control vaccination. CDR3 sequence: CATSRAGQGSNQPQHF. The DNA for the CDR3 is TGTGCCACCAGCAGAGCGGGACAGGGAAGCAATCAGCCCCAGCATTTT.